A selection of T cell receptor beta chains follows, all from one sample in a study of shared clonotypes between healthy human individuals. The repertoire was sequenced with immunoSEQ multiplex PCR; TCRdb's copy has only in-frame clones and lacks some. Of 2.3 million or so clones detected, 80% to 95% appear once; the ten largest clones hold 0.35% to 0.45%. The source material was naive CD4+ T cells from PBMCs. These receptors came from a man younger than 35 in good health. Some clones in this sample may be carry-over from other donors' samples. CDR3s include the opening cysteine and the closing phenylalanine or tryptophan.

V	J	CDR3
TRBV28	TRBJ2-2	CATTGTGLGTGELFF
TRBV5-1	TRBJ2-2	CASSQGGWELFF
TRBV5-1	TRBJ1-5	CASSTGQINQPQHF
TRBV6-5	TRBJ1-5	CASSLDRDQPQHF
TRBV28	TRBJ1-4	CASSLQNEKLFF
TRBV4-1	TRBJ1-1	CASSRNAGQANTEAFF
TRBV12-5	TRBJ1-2	CASGLAGDRGYTF
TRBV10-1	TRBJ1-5	CASIATPYRDPESNQPQHF
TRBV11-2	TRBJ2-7	CASSLAGDPYEQYF
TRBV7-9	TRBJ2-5	CASSFRGPQGETQYF
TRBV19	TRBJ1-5	CASRKGSNQPQHF
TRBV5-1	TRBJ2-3	CASSIAGTSPDTQYF
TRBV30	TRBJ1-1	CAWDTRGEAFF
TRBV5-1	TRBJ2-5	CASSSTAGRVGETQYF
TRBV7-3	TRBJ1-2	CASSSSSQGAYGYTF
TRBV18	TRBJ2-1	CASSLSVYNEQFF
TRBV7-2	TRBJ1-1	CASSVKPQSLTEAFF
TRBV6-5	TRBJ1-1	CASSYDSNTEAFF
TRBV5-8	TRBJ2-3	CASSTGTGNTDTQYF
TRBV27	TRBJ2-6	CASSSNRDTLPGANVLTF
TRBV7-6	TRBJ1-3	CASSSLEGNTIYF
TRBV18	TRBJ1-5	CASSPLTEYQPQHF
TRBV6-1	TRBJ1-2	CAGIGGWYGYTF
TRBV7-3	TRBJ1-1	CASSLMLTTEAFF
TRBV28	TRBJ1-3	CASADRRSGNTIYF
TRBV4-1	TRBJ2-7	CASSLGSWAEQYF
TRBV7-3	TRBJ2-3	CASSPTSSDTQYF
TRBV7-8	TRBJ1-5	CASTPKTGNNQPQHF
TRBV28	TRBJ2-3	CASSLTGTGWDADTQYF
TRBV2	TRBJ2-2	CASPPSRVEVTGELFF
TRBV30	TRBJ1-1	CAWSVGTWGAFF
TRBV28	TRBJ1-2	CAGGGTGLGYTF
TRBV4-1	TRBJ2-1	CASSQEGPSNEQFF
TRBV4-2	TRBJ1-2	CASSQGTAVRWWGYTF
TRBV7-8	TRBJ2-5	CASSELGSGYQETQYF
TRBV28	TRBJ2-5	CASSPPVRAQYF
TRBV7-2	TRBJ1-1	CASSAPGIHTEAFF
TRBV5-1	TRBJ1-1	CASSLAGLEAFF
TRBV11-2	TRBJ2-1	CASSLGGTPRPRDEQFF
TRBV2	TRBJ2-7	CARGNVGGYEQYF
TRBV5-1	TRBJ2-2	CASSLEPSGSPGELFF
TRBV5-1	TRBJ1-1	CASSSNRNTEAFF
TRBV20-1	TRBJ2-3	CSARAVDTQYF
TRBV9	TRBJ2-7	CASSITGTGGNYEQYF
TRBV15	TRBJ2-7	CATSRRNSMALGEQYF
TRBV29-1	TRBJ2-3	CSVEQRTDTQYF
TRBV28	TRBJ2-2	CASRRTPGELFF